The 15 T cell receptor beta chains below come from one sample, sequenced in a study of CD8 T cells in Susac syndrome. Reverse transcription used about 0.45 to 1 ug RNA and random hexamers. Via MiXCR, TCRdb re-called the immunoSEQ multiplex PCR reads, giving one row per CDR3 protein. The sample has some 110,000 distinct CDR3 sequences, approximately 96% seen once; the top ten hold around 0.078%. Sequences were obtained from CD4+ T cells from PBMCs. These receptor sequences come from a human donor in good health.

The rearrangement links TRBV12-3 or TRBV12-4 to TRBJ1-5; a weak D match, TRBD1 (5 bases). The CDR3 extends over 13 amino acids. Trimming took 4 bases from V and 7 from J, leaving 11 bases between them. In DNA, the CDR3 is TGTGCCAGCAGTTACGGGGGGGAACAGCCCCAGCATTTT. Translating it yields CASSYGGEQPQHF.

This clonotype was counted between two and nine times. The chain recombines TRBV6-1 with TRBJ1-5; 7 bases map to TRBD1. The CDR3 runs 13 residues. Germline assignment: CDR1 MNHNS and CDR2 SASEGT. V was clipped by 6 bases and J by 7 bases; unmatched bases: 6. CDR3 in DNA: TGTGCCAGCAGAGACAGGGACGGGCAGCCCCAGCATTTT. Translated, it gives CASRDRDGQPQHF.

The chain joins TRBV19 to TRBJ1-1, with D uncertain. Trimming took 0 bases from V and 1 from J, leaving 9 bases between them. Germline V CDR1 and CDR2: LNHDA, SQIVND (reference sequence). The CDR3 length is 15 residues. The CDR3 reads CASSIDLRGNTEAFF. CDR3 DNA: TGTGCCAGTAGTATAGATCTAAGAGGGAACACTGAAGCTTTCTTT.

The rearrangement links TRBV5-6 to TRBJ2-1; 11 bases agree with TRBD2. V lost 4 bases and J lost 2; bases outside the gene matches: 2. Germline V gives CDR1 SGHDT, CDR2 YYEEEE. CDR3 size: 15 residues. CDR3 sequence (DNA): TGTGCCAGCAGCAAACTAGCGGGAGCCTACAATGAGCAGTTCTTC. Amino acids: CASSKLAGAYNEQFF.

The V gene is TRBV20-1, the J gene TRBJ2-4, with D tentatively TRBD1 (6 bases). The germline gives CDR1 DFQATT, CDR2 SNEGSKA (reference sequence). This CDR3 region has 17 residues. Trimming removed 0 bases from V and 0 bases from J, with 15 bases in between. CDR3 sequence (DNA): TGCAGTGCTAGAGATCCCGGGACACTTAGAGCCAAAAACATTCAGTACTTC. It yields the protein CSARDPGTLRAKNIQYF.

Only one count was recorded for this clonotype. V usage is TRBV20-1 and J usage is TRBJ1-2; 7 bases are a match to TRBD1. V was pared by 6 bases and J by 5 bases, with 12 bases of the junction left unmatched. Germline V lookup: CDR1 DFQATT, CDR2 SNEGSKA (reference sequence). The CDR3 totals 14 residues. CDR3 nucleotides: TGCAGTGCCGCTCAAAGACAGGGAGAGTATGGCTACACCTTC. As protein: CSAAQRQGEYGYTF.

The V call is TRBV4-1, the J call TRBJ2-1; the match to TRBD2 covers 8 bases. CDR3 length equals 15 residues. Unmatched junction bases numbered 4, after V lost 6 bases and J lost 0 bases. CDR1 is MGHRA and CDR2 is YSYEKL in the germline V gene. CDR3 region: CASSRGGLSYNEQFF. As DNA, the CDR3 is TGCGCCAGCAGTCGGGGGGGTCTCTCCTACAATGAGCAGTTCTTC.

V gene TRBV5-1 combines with J gene TRBJ2-7; TRBD1 aligns across 8 bases. Germline CDR1 is SGHRS and CDR2 is YFSETQ. This CDR3 has 14 amino acids. The J segment lost 5 bases and the V segment lost 4 bases, leaving 8 bases of the junction unmatched. In nucleotides, the CDR3 is TGCGCCAGCAGCATCCGGACAGGGATAAACGAGCAGTACTTC. This translates into CASSIRTGINEQYF.

The chain is built from TRBV2 and TRBJ2-3; a possible D gene is TRBD2 (6 bases). The V gene's germline CDR1 is SNHLY and CDR2 FYNNEI. This CDR3 contains 14 residues. Trimming stripped 8 bases from V and 4 bases from J, with 16 bases between. The CDR3 region has the DNA TGTGCCAGCGGCGTCGGAGGAGGGGCAGATACGCAGTATTTT. This codes for CASGVGGGADTQYF.

This clonotype came up a few times. The chain is built from TRBV7-2 and TRBJ2-2; a weak D match, TRBD1 (6 bases). V lost 1 base and J 5 bases, leaving 8 bases between the germline ends. This CDR3 is built from 14 residues. Germline lookup yields CDR1 SGHTA and CDR2 FQGNSA. This CDR3 reads CASSLVGQTGELFF. DNA for the CDR3: TGTGCCAGCAGCTTAGTCGGACAGACCGGGGAGCTGTTTTTT.

This clonotype occurred once. The chain has TRBV7-9 and TRBJ2-5; 9 positions agree with TRBD1. V shed 3 bases and J 1 base; nucleotides not matched to a gene: 3. Germline CDR1 SEHNR, CDR2 FQNEAQ (reference sequence). The CDR3 has 15 residues. CDR3 in amino acids: CASSLDRGPQETQYF. The DNA for the CDR3 is TGTGCCAGCAGCTTGGACAGGGGCCCCCAAGAGACCCAGTACTTC.

This rearrangement joins TRBV3-1 to TRBJ2-4; 13 bases map to TRBD2. The CDR3 has 16 amino acids. Trimming took 4 bases from V and 8 from J; bases not matched to a gene: 8. The germline V gene encodes CDR1 LGHDT and CDR2 YNNKEL (reference sequence). CDR3 bases: TGTGCCAGCAGCCCGGGACTAGCGGGAAGTGTGGACATTCAGTACTTC. It is translated as CASSPGLAGSVDIQYF.

The chain carries TRBV4-3 and TRBJ1-3, with 9 bases identical to TRBD1. There are 17 residues in the CDR3. Per germline, CDR1 LGHNA and CDR2 YSLEER. V shed 0 bases, J shed 1 base, and the junction held 4 bases outside the gene matches. The CDR3 nucleotides read TGCGCCAGCAGCCAAGATCCCGGGACAGGGTCTGGAAACACCATATATTTT. It codes for CASSQDPGTGSGNTIYF.

The chain carries TRBV6-1 and TRBJ2-5, with D perhaps matching TRBD2 (6 bases). Germline V CDR1 and CDR2: MNHNS, SASEGT. This CDR3 region has 16 residues. Trimming stripped 6 bases from V and 2 bases from J, with 19 bases between. CDR3 protein: CASSKSVGTAQETQYF. DNA of the CDR3: TGTGCCAGCAGCAAGAGCGTGGGGACTGCGCAAGAGACCCAGTACTTC.

The chain is built from TRBV5-4 and TRBJ1-2, with 8 nucleotides matching TRBD1. Germline V CDR1 and CDR2: SGHNT, YYREEE (reference sequence). Unmatched junction bases numbered 16, after V lost 4 bases and J lost 8 bases. The CDR3 extends over 16 amino acids. The CDR3 region is CASSRSFQGAKGGYTF. CDR3 sequence (DNA): TGTGCCAGCAGCCGATCTTTTCAGGGGGCGAAAGGAGGCTACACCTTC.